The present entry profiles one TCR beta chain with its context. Antigen: not known. V was pared by 2 bases and J by 0 bases, with 4 bases of the junction left unmatched. The CDR3 covers 16 residues. CDR1 MNHEY and CDR2 SVGAGI come from the germline V gene. This record belongs to a study of T cell responses to AZD1222 COVID-19 vaccine. Produced via immunoSEQ multiplex PCR; TCRdb's table is partial and in-frame only. The sample lists over 95,000 clones; 87% were seen once. Whole-study findings and limits: Samples come after the peak T cell response, not at day 14. At study baseline, merely five or six AZD1222 recipients were seropositive. Targeting of unmutated variant regions was reportedly seen in nearly half of spike-specific TCRs. Clonal diversity was possibly underestimated; the donors were predominantly white British and more often female.

Sequenced here: peripheral blood, sampled on day 0 of AZD1222 vaccination. The chain is built from TRBV6-5 and TRBJ1-3; 7 bases fit TRBD1. The sequence was obtained from an adult in good health. The DNA of the CDR3 is TGTGCCAGCAGTTACAAGGGGGCCTACTCTGGAAACACCATATATTTT. It yields the protein CASSYKGAYSGNTIYF.